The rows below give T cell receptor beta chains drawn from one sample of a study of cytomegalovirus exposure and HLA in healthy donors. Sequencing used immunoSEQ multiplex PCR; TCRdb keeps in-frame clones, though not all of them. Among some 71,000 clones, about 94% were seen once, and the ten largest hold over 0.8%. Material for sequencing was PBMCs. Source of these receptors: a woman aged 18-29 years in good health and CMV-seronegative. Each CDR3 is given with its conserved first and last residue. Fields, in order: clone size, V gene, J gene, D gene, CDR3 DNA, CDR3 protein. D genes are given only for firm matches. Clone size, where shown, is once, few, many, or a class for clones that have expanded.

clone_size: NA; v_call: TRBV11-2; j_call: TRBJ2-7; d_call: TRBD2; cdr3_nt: TGTGCCAGCAGCTTAGTTGGGACTAGCGTCTTC; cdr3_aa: CASSLVGTSVF
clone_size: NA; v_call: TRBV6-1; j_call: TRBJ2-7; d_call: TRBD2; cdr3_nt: TGTGCCAGCAGTGAACTTACTAGCGGGAGATACGAGCAGTACTTC; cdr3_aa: CASSELTSGRYEQYF
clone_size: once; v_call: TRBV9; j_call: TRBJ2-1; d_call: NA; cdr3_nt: TGTGCCAGCAGCCCTTCTTTATCGAATGAGCAGTTCTTC; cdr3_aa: CASSPSLSNEQFF
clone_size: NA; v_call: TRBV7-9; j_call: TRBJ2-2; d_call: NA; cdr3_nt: TGTGCCAGCAGCTTAGTCACTGGCACCGGGGAGCTGTTTTTT; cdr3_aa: CASSLVTGTGELFF
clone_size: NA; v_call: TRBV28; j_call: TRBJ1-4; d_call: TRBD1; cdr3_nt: TGTGCCAGCAGTTTTCAACAGGGGGCGAGAGAAAAACTGTTTTTT; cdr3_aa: CASSFQQGAREKLFF
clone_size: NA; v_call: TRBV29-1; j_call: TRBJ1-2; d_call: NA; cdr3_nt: TGCAGCGTTGAGGCCGGGAGGGGCTATGGCTACACCTTC; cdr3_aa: CSVEAGRGYGYTF
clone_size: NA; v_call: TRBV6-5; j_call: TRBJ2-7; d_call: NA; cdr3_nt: TGTGCCAGCACCTCATCCCGCGGGTACGAGCAGTACTTC; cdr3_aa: CASTSSRGYEQYF
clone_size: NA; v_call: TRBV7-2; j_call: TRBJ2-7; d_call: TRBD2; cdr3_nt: TGTGCCAGCAGCCCCATCCGTGGCGGGGGGAACTACGAGCAGTACTTC; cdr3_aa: CASSPIRGGGNYEQYF
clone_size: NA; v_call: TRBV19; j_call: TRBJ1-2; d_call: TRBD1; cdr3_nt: TGTGCCAGTAGTATCGGAAACACAGGGGACTATGGCTACACCTTC; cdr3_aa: CASSIGNTGDYGYTF
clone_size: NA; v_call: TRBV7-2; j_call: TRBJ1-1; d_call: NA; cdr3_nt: TGTGCCAGCAGCTTAGTATTCGGGGCTGAAGCTTTCTTT; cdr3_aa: CASSLVFGAEAFF
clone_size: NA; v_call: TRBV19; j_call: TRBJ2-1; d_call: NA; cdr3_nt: TGTGCCAGTAGTACCGGGATGGTGAATGAGCAGTTCTTC; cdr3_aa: CASSTGMVNEQFF
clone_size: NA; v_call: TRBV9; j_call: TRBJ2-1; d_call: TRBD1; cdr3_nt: TGTGCCAGCAGCGTAACAGGGGCGACCTACAATGAGCAGTTCTTC; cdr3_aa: CASSVTGATYNEQFF
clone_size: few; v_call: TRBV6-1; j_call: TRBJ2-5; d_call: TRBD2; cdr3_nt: TGTGCCAGCAGTGAACTAGCGGGGGGGCAAGAGACCCAGTACTTC; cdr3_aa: CASSELAGGQETQYF
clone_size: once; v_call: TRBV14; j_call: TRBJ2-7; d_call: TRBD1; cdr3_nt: TGTGCCAGCAGCCGTGGACAGGGAACTCCCTACGAGCAGTACTTC; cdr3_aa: CASSRGQGTPYEQYF
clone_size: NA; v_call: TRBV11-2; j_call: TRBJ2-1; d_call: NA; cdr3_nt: TGTGCCAGCAGCCCCGACCAGCTAGCCTACAATGAGCAGTTCTTC; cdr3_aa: CASSPDQLAYNEQFF
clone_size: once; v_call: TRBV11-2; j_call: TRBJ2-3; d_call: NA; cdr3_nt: TGTGCCAGCAGCCAGACAGTTCCAGATACGCAGTATTTT; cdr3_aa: CASSQTVPDTQYF
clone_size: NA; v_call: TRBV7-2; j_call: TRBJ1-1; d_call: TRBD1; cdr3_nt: TGTGCCAGCAGTGAGACAGGGGCGGGAATAGCTTTCTTT; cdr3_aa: CASSETGAGIAFF
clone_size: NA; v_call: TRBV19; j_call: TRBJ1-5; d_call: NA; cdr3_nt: TGTGCCAGTAGCCCCGTAAGGTTGTTAGCTAATCAGCCCCAGCATTTT; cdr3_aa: CASSPVRLLANQPQHF
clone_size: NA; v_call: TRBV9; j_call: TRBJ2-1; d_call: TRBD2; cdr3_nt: TGTGCCAGCAGCGTGGGGACTAGCGGGGGGGGTGAGCAGTTCTTC; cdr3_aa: CASSVGTSGGGEQFF
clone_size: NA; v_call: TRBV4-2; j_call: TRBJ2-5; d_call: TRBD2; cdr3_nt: TGTGCCAGCAGACCGGGGACTAGCGGGGGGGCTTGGAAAGAGACCCAGTACTTC; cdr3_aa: CASRPGTSGGAWKETQYF
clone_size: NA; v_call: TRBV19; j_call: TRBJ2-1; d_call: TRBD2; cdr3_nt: TGTGCCAGTGGACTAGCGGGAGTGTACAATGAGCAGTTCTTC; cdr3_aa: CASGLAGVYNEQFF
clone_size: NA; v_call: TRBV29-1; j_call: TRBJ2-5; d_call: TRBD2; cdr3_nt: TGCAGCGTTGAAGGCGGAGCGGGAGGAGACAGAGAGACCCAGTACTTC; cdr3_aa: CSVEGGAGGDRETQYF
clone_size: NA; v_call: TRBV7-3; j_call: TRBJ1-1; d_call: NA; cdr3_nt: TGTGCCAGCAGCTTATTTGGAGGGGAGAACACTGAAGCTTTCTTT; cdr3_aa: CASSLFGGENTEAFF
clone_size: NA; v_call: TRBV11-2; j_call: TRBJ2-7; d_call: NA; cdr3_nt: TGTGCCAGCAGTTCCTCAGACGAGCAGTACTTC; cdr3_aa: CASSSSDEQYF
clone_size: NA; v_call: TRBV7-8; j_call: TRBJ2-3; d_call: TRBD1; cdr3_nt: TGTGCCAGCAGCTTGCACGATCGTCAGGGGGCGGAGTATTTT; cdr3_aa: CASSLHDRQGAEYF
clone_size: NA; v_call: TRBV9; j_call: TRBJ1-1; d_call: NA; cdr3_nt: TGTGCCAGCAGCGTAGACGGGACACCAAACACTGAAGCTTTCTTT; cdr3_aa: CASSVDGTPNTEAFF